A selection of T cell receptor beta chains follows, all from one sample in a study of cytomegalovirus exposure and HLA in healthy donors. This table comes from immunoSEQ multiplex PCR, and its TCRdb copy is limited to in-frame clones, with some not included. The profile shows roughly 190,000 clones, 70% to 80% of them singletons. Sequenced sample: PBMCs. These receptors originate from a woman in her 50s in good health and CMV-seronegative. The CDR3 runs from the conserved cysteine through the conserved F or W. Fields, in order: J gene, D gene, CDR3 length, V gene, clone size, CDR3 DNA, CDR3 protein. D genes are given only for firm matches. Part of the rows lack a size; the others show once, few, many or a class for expanded clones.

>TRBJ2-3|TRBD2|14|TRBV29-1|.
TGCAGCGTTGGGACTAGCGGGAGCTTGTATACGCAGTATTTT
CSVGTSGSLYTQYF
>TRBJ2-5|TRBD2|17|TRBV5-6|.
TGTGCCAGCAGCTTTAGACCTAGCGGGGGCTTCCAAGAGACCCAGTACTTC
CASSFRPSGGFQETQYF
>TRBJ2-1|TRBD2|18|TRBV19|.
TGTGCCAGTAGTATAGAAGGGACTAGCAGGGCCCTATACAATGAGCAGTTCTTC
CASSIEGTSRALYNEQFF
>TRBJ2-5|TRBD2|17|TRBV7-8|.
TGTGCCAGCAGCGCCGGGACTAGCGGGAGAAAAGGGGAGACCCAGTACTTC
CASSAGTSGRKGETQYF
>TRBJ2-1|.|15|TRBV7-9|.
TGTGCCAGCAGCTTAACCAGGGGCTCCTACAATGAGCAGTTCTTC
CASSLTRGSYNEQFF
>TRBJ2-7|TRBD1|15|TRBV7-2|.
TGTGCCAGCAGGGACCCCACAGGGGGTCCCTACGAGCAGTACTTC
CASRDPTGGPYEQYF
>TRBJ2-7|.|13|TRBV4-3|.
TGCGCCAGCAGCCAAGAGTGGGACAACGAGCAGTACTTC
CASSQEWDNEQYF
>TRBJ1-3|TRBD1|15|TRBV7-8|.
TGTGCCAGCAGTAACAGGGGAATAGGTGGAAACACCATATATTTT
CASSNRGIGGNTIYF
>TRBJ1-4|.|15|TRBV4-3|.
TGCGCCAGCAGCCAAGATAAACTACTTACGGAAAAACTGTTTTTT
CASSQDKLLTEKLFF
>TRBJ2-5|.|17|TRBV27|.
TGTGCCAGCAGTTTATCGAAGGCACAGGGTAACCAAGAGACCCAGTACTTC
CASSLSKAQGNQETQYF
>TRBJ1-2|.|12|TRBV6-5|.
TGTGCCAGCCTAGGCGGGGGAGGGGGCTACACCTTC
CASLGGGGGYTF
>TRBJ1-5|.|16|TRBV6-6|.
TGTGCCAGCAGTTACGTGGCAGGTCGTGGCAATCAGCCCCAGCATTTT
CASSYVAGRGNQPQHF
>TRBJ2-7|.|14|TRBV7-9|.
TGTGCCAGCAGCTTAGCGGGGGCCGGCTACGAGCAGTACTTC
CASSLAGAGYEQYF
>TRBJ2-7|.|13|TRBV7-2|.
TGTGCCAGCAGCTTGGACTTCTCCTACGAGCAGTACTTC
CASSLDFSYEQYF
>TRBJ2-1|.|16|TRBV5-1|.
TGCGCCAGCAGCTTGTTGGTAGGGGGTATAGTGAATGAGCAGTTCTTC
CASSLLVGGIVNEQFF
>TRBJ2-1|.|11|TRBV5-4|.
TGTGCCAGCAGCCTAACTGATGAGCAGTTCTTC
CASSLTDEQFF
>TRBJ2-4|.|16|TRBV2|.
TGTGCCAGCAGTGCGGGTAGCGTACTAGCCAAAAACATTCAGTACTTC
CASSAGSVLAKNIQYF
>TRBJ1-1|.|14|TRBV10-3|.
TGTGCCATCACGGACACACTCATGAACACTGAAGCTTTCTTT
CAITDTLMNTEAFF
>TRBJ1-3|TRBD1|13|TRBV5-4|once
TGTGCCAGCAGCGGGGACAGGGTAAACACCATATATTTT
CASSGDRVNTIYF
>TRBJ2-3|TRBD2|15|TRBV2|.
TGTGCCAGCAGTCTAGCGGGAGGGCCCACAGATACGCAGTATTTT
CASSLAGGPTDTQYF
>TRBJ1-1|.|15|TRBV19|.
TGTGCCAGTAGTCTTAGGCAGGGGATGAACACTGAAGCTTTCTTT
CASSLRQGMNTEAFF
>TRBJ2-6|.|16|TRBV7-9|.
TGTGCCAGCAGCGCGGACAGTTCTTCTGGGGCCAACGTCCTGACTTTC
CASSADSSSGANVLTF
>TRBJ1-1|TRBD1|14|TRBV7-2|.
TGTGCCAGCAGCCCCGGGACAGTGAACACTGAAGCTTTCTTT
CASSPGTVNTEAFF
>TRBJ1-5|.|15|TRBV7-5|.
TGTGCCAGAAGCCCAGGGGACAGGAACAATCAGCCCCAGCATTTT
CARSPGDRNNQPQHF
>TRBJ1-2|TRBD1|15|TRBV27|.
TGTGCCAGCAGTATAACAGGGGACGGGAGCTATGGCTACACCTTC
CASSITGDGSYGYTF
>TRBJ1-2|TRBD1|14|TRBV9|.
TGTGCCAGCAGCGGACACAGGGGCCTCTATGGCTACACCTTC
CASSGHRGLYGYTF
>TRBJ2-3|TRBD2|16|TRBV6-5|.
TGTGCCAGCAGTTACAAACCGGGAGGGGTCACAGATACGCAGTATTTT
CASSYKPGGVTDTQYF
>TRBJ2-1|TRBD2|15|TRBV5-4|.
TGTGCCAGCAGCTTAGTAGAAGCGGGAATCCATGAGCAGTTCTTC
CASSLVEAGIHEQFF
>TRBJ1-3|.|17|TRBV5-6|.
TGTGCCAGCAGCTTGGGGAGGAGCCGATACTCTGGAAACACCATATATTTT
CASSLGRSRYSGNTIYF
>TRBJ1-2|.|16|TRBV18|.
TGTGCCAGCTCACCATTAGACCCAGGCGCTAACTATGGCTACACCTTC
CASSPLDPGANYGYTF
>TRBJ2-5|TRBD2|17|TRBV19|.
TGTGCCAGTAGACCAGGGACTAGCGGGAGGATTAGAGAGACCCAGTACTTC
CASRPGTSGRIRETQYF
>TRBJ1-1|.|13|TRBV6-5|.
TGTGCCAGCAGTAACTACAGGGACACTGAAGCTTTCTTT
CASSNYRDTEAFF
>TRBJ1-4|.|15|TRBV9|many
TGTGCCAGCAGCGTGGGGGGGGCAACTAATGAAAAACTGTTTTTT
CASSVGGATNEKLFF
>TRBJ2-5|TRBD2|16|TRBV5-4|once
TGTGCCAGCAGCTTGGGCGGGGGGGCTTTTTCCGAGACCCAGTACTTC
CASSLGGGAFSETQYF
>TRBJ2-7|.|15|TRBV10-3|.
TGTGCCATCAGTGAGTCGCAGGGTTGGTCCTACGAGCAGTACTTC
CAISESQGWSYEQYF
>TRBJ2-7|.|17|TRBV7-8|.
TGTGCCAGCAGCGGACGTTCGCCCAGGGGTCTAGGCTACGAGCAGTACTTC
CASSGRSPRGLGYEQYF
>TRBJ2-2|TRBD1|17|TRBV9|.
TGTGCCAGCAGCGTAGCGGGGCAGGGGGTCCGGACCGGGGAGCTGTTTTTT
CASSVAGQGVRTGELFF
>TRBJ1-4|.|16|TRBV25-1|.
TGTGCCAGCAGTGAATATTCAGGGCGGACTAATGAAAAACTGTTTTTT
CASSEYSGRTNEKLFF
>TRBJ2-2|TRBD2|15|TRBV28|.
TGTGCCAGCAGTCTAGCGGGGCAGTCCACCGGGGAGCTGTTTTTT
CASSLAGQSTGELFF
>TRBJ2-7|.|13|TRBV10-1|.
TGCGCCAGCAGGCTAGCGAGGGCCTACGAGCAGTACTTC
CASRLARAYEQYF
>TRBJ1-6|TRBD1|15|TRBV4-3|once
TGCGCCAGCAGCCAATTGACAGGGGTCCGTTCACCCCTCCACTTT
CASSQLTGVRSPLHF
>TRBJ2-3|TRBD2|16|TRBV5-5|.
TGTGCCAGCAGCCTTAGGACTAGCGGGAACACAGATACGCAGTATTTT
CASSLRTSGNTDTQYF
>TRBJ1-3|.|15|TRBV7-2|.
TGTGCCAGCAGCTTACCGGCGGGGGTTGGAAACACCATATATTTT
CASSLPAGVGNTIYF
>TRBJ2-1|.|13|TRBV7-2|.
TGTGCCAGCAGCCTCACGAGGGTTCATGAGCAGTTCTTC
CASSLTRVHEQFF
>TRBJ1-4|.|14|TRBV5-1|.
TGCGCCAGCAGCTCGGACAGCCGGAATGAAAAACTGTTTTTT
CASSSDSRNEKLFF
>TRBJ1-6|.|14|TRBV5-8|.
TGTGCCAGCAGCTTGACAGGTCTCAACTCACCCCTCCACTTT
CASSLTGLNSPLHF
>TRBJ2-2|TRBD1|15|TRBV10-2|once
TGCGCCAGCTACGGACAGGGCGGGGTCACCGGGGAGCTGTTTTTT
CASYGQGGVTGELFF
>TRBJ1-2|.|15|TRBV5-1|once
TGCGCCAGCAGCTTGGGCGCAGGAGGTTCTACAGGCTACACCTTC
CASSLGAGGSTGYTF